This section outlines one T cell receptor (beta chain) sequence together with its context. The antigen is undetermined. The assay was run at deep level. Authors' processing steps: Junction-only immunoSEQ data arrived without quality scores, meaning filtering differed. Only in-frame clones appear in the TCRdb table, and some are missing; sequencing was by immunoSEQ multiplex PCR. For V, J and clone size, that table is used; D and trimming come from the DNA. The table has approximately 2.3 million clones, 85% to 95% seen once. The CDR3 consists of 14 residues. Germline-derived CDR1 and CDR2 are SGHNT and YYREEE (reference sequence). V lost 3 bases, J lost 2 bases, and 11 bases lay in between. This record comes from a study of shared clonotypes between healthy human individuals. Notes on the study in general: Compared with memory subsets, naive subsets generally had larger estimated richness.

The study drew all its donors from Caucasian adults living in Nashville, Tennessee. The material sequenced was naive CD4+ T cells from PBMCs. The subset denotes: CD45RA+ positively selected. This TCR came from a man in his late teens or twenties in good health. Some clones in this sample may be carry-over from other donors' samples. V usage is TRBV5-4 and J usage is TRBJ1-2, with D tentatively TRBD1 (6 bases). The CDR3 loop reads CASSSDSLNYGYTF. CDR3 in DNA: TGTGCCAGCAGCTCGGACAGCTTGAACTATGGCTACACCTTC. Filled out from reference TRBV5-4 and TRBJ1-2, the complete variable domain reads ETGVTQSPTHLIKTRGQQVTLRCSSQSGHNTVSWYQQALGQGPQFIFQYYREEENGRGNFPPRFSGLQFPNYSSELNVNALELDDSALYLCASSSDSLNYGYTFGSGTRLTVV.